The clone carrying this TCR beta chain has a handful of counts. The entry originates in a study of T-cell reconstitution after alpha-beta-depleted transplantation in children. This CDR3 is 15 amino acids long. CDR1 SGHDN and CDR2 FVKESK come from the germline V gene. V trimming: 4 bases; J trimming: 0 bases; junction bases outside the gene matches: 4. Preparation of the TCRbeta library used unique molecular identifiers. TCRdb used MiXCR to reprocess the PCR reads, holding one entry per CDR3 protein. The top ten hold around 4% of the sample, which has around 600,000 distinct CDR3 sequences, approximately 10% seen once.

This material consisted of PBMCs from the stem cell graft donor, taken from the stem cell graft. The V gene is TRBV14, the J gene TRBJ2-3; 7 nucleotides line up with TRBD2. The source of this sequence is a human donor who donated a stem cell graft to a child with acute myeloid leukemia. CDR3 DNA: TGTGCCAGCAGCCCTCCCGGGAGGAGCACAGATACGCAGTATTTT. Residues: CASSPPGRSTDTQYF.